This TCR beta chain was identified during a study of T-cell memory formation after mild COVID-19. Study results and limitations: The pre-infection memory compartment contained some responding clones, suggesting cross-reactive memory joined. Contracting CD4+ clones lay largely in CM and EM, with CD8+ ones residing in EMRA.

TCRdb reprocessed the 5' RACE reads via MiXCR and lists one record per CDR3 protein. The sample shows 170,000 or so distinct CDR3 sequences, around 21% of them seen only once. Comment on this clonotype: No antigen is known for it.

Per germline, CDR1 SGDLS and CDR2 YYNGEE. The V end lost 2 bases, the J end lost 0 bases, and 11 bases lay between the germline ends. The CDR3 is 15 amino acids. Sequences were obtained from PBMCs or a T cell subset sorted from them (not recorded which). The V and J genes are TRBV9 and TRBJ1-1; tentative D call: TRBD1 (5 bases). The origin of this receptor is an adult woman who had mild COVID-19 (a few samples of this study predate the infection). Cell type and time point are not known. The CDR3 sequence is CASSVISGLNTEAFF. The CDR3, as DNA: TGTGCCAGCAGCGTTATATCGGGGCTGAACACTGAAGCTTTCTTT.